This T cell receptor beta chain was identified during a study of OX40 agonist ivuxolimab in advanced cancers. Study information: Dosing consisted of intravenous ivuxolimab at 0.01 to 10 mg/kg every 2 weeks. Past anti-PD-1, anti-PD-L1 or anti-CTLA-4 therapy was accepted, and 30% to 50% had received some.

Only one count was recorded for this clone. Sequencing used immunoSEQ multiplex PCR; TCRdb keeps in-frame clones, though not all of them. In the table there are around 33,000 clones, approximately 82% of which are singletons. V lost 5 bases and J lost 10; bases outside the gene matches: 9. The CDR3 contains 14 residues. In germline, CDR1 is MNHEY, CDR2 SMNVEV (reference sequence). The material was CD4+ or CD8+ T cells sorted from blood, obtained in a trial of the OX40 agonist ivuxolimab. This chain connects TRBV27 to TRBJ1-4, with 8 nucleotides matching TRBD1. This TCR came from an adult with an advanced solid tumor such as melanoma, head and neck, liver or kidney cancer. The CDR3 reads CASSQTGTGGKLFF. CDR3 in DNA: TGTGCCAGCAGTCAGACCGGGACAGGTGGAAAACTGTTTTTT.